Below are 9 T cell receptor beta chains sequenced from a single sample in a study of shared clonotypes between healthy human individuals. The assay was immunoSEQ multiplex PCR, and TCRdb's table has in-frame clones only and misses some. The repertoire holds 400,000 to 600,000 clones, with almost 80% as singletons. The source material was PBMCs. These receptors were obtained from a woman aged 40 to 50 in good health. Some clones in this sample may be carry-over from other donors' samples.

The chain has TRBV18 and TRBJ2-2; D unclear. This CDR3 has 15 residues. Trimming took off 0 bases at V and 7 bases at J, with 12 bases between the two ends. Germline V lookup: CDR1 KGHSH, CDR2 LQKENI. The CDR3: CASSPPGRVSGELFF. The CDR3 bases are TGTGCCAGCTCACCACCCGGCCGCGTGAGCGGGGAGCTGTTTTTT.

The V and J genes are TRBV11-2 and TRBJ2-6; unclear D gene. The CDR3 spans 15 residues. Trimming pared 2 bases from V and 4 bases from J, leaving 9 bases between. Germline V gene sequence: CDR1 SGHAT, CDR2 FQNNGV. The CDR3 DNA follows: TGTGCCAGCAGCTTATATGGTTCCGGGGCCAACGTCCTGACTTTC. Amino acids: CASSLYGSGANVLTF. The variable domain in full, completed from reference TRBV11-2 and TRBJ2-6, reads EAGVAQSPRYKIIEKRQSVAFWCNPISGHATLYWYQQILGQGPKLLIQFQNNGVVDDSQLPKDRFSAERLKGVDSTLKIQPAKLEDSAVYLCASSLYGSGANVLTFGAGSRLTVL.

This chain links TRBV27 with TRBJ2-2; 8 bases match TRBD2. The CDR3 is made up of 16 amino acids. Trimming cost V 5 bases and J 4 bases; bases outside gene matches: 9. The germline gives CDR1 MNHEY, CDR2 SMNVEV (reference sequence). The CDR3 reads CASSGGGGRLTGELFF. The CDR3 DNA is TGTGCCAGCAGTGGGGGGGGCGGGAGGCTCACCGGGGAGCTGTTTTTT.

V gene TRBV6-5 combines with J gene TRBJ2-5; a weak D match, TRBD1 (5 bases). The ends were cut back, 6 bases at V and 1 base at J, with 6 bases in the middle. Germline values: CDR1 MNHEY, CDR2 SVGAGI. The CDR3 is made up of 12 amino acids. In nucleotides, the CDR3 is TGTGCCAGCAGAGACAGCCAAGAGACCCAGTACTTC. Translation gives CASRDSQETQYF.

This clone has only a few counts. The chain uses TRBV30 and TRBJ2-1; tentative D call: TRBD2 (6 bases). In germline, CDR1 is GTSNPN, CDR2 SVGIG (reference sequence). V was cut by 1 base and J by 8 bases, with 15 bases left in between. The CDR3 is made up of 14 amino acids. As DNA, the CDR3 is TGTGCCTGGAGTGCCGGGACTTCTATTTATGAGCAGTTCTTC. Translating gives CAWSAGTSIYEQFF.

This chain connects TRBV11-1 to TRBJ2-1; 7 bases match TRBD1. V shed 4 bases, J shed 7 bases, and the junction held 7 bases outside the gene matches. Per germline, CDR1 SGHAT and CDR2 FQDESV (reference sequence). The CDR3 length is 14 residues. This CDR3 is CASSSSQGENEQFF. CDR3 DNA sequence: TGTGCCAGCAGCTCTTCTCAGGGGGAGAATGAGCAGTTCTTC.

This clone was detected a few times. The rearrangement links TRBV7-6 to TRBJ1-3, with D unresolved. Germline lookup yields CDR1 SGHVS and CDR2 FNYEAQ. Trimming removed 5 bases from V and 0 bases from J, with 11 bases in between. The CDR3 is made up of 15 amino acids. The CDR3 nucleotides are TGTGCCAGCAGCCCAGCGCCGAGCTCTGGAAACACCATATATTTT. Translating it yields CASSPAPSSGNTIYF.

The chain joins TRBV2 to TRBJ2-7, with D possibly TRBD2 on 6 matching bases. V gave up 11 bases and J gave up 6 bases, with 11 bases separating them. CDR3 length: 10 amino acids. Germline lookup yields CDR1 SNHLY and CDR2 FYNNEI. CDR3 sequence: CARRALEQYF. In DNA, the CDR3 is TGTGCCCGGAGGGCCCTCGAGCAGTACTTC. Filled out from reference TRBV2 and TRBJ2-7, the complete variable domain reads EPEVTQTPSHQVTQMGQEVILRCVPISNHLYFYWYRQILGQKVEFLVSFYNNEISEKSEIFDDQFSVERPDGSNFTLKIRSTKLEDSAMYFCARRALEQYFGPGTRLTVT.

The chain links TRBV10-2 to TRBJ2-1; 8 bases fit TRBD1. The CDR3 contains 15 residues. Trimming took 11 bases from V and 2 from J; bases not matched to a gene: 11. The germline gives CDR1 WSHSY, CDR2 SAAADI. Here the CDR3 reads CAPVDGTGTYNEQFF. CDR3 DNA sequence: TGCGCCCCAGTAGACGGGACAGGTACCTACAATGAGCAGTTCTTC.